The 7 T cell receptor beta chains given below trace back to one sample, sequenced in a study of shared clonotypes between healthy human individuals. Sequencing used immunoSEQ multiplex PCR; TCRdb keeps in-frame clones, though not all of them. This table has some 2.1 million clones, around 93% appearing once. Only CD45RO-negative cells positively selected for CCR7 counted as naive CD8 cells, so terminally differentiated effector memory CD45RA+ cells were excluded. The specimen was naive CD8+ T cells from PBMCs. The receptors originated from a man younger than 35 in good health. Some clones in this sample may be carry-over from other donors' samples.

Comments on this clone: Distinct nucleotide sequences in the sample also encode this CDR3. The chain links TRBV9 to TRBJ2-2; possibly TRBD1 or TRBD2 for D (6 bases each). This CDR3 has 14 residues. V gave up 2 bases and J gave up 2 bases, with 7 bases separating them. Germline CDR1 SGDLS, CDR2 YYNGEE. As DNA, the CDR3 is TGTGCCAGCAGCGTGGGGGGCAACACCGGGGAGCTGTTTTTT. Residues: CASSVGGNTGELFF.

The CDR3 bases are TGTGCTAGTGGTTTGAGAGCGGGGGGCACAGATACGCAGTATTTT. The encoded protein is CASGLRAGGTDTQYF. The gene calls are TRBV12-5 and TRBJ2-3, with 8 bases that match TRBD2. The CDR3 consists of 15 residues. The germline V gene has CDR1 LGHNT and CDR2 FRNRAP. V was clipped by 2 bases and J by 1 base; unmatched bases: 2.

The gene calls are TRBV4-2 and TRBJ1-2; TRBD1 agrees at 9 bases. This CDR3 contains 15 residues. Per the germline V gene, CDR1 is LGHNA and CDR2 is YNFKEQ. J was trimmed by 6 bases and V by 0 bases; bases with no gene match: 5. The CDR3, as DNA: TGTGCCAGCAGCCAAGATAGGACAGGGGAGGATGGCTACACCTTC. Translated, it gives CASSQDRTGEDGYTF.

The V and J genes are TRBV28 and TRBJ1-5; D ambiguous. CDR1 is MDHEN and CDR2 is SYDVKM in the germline V gene. Trimming stripped 3 bases from V and 6 bases from J, with 21 bases between. The CDR3 runs to 17 residues. CDR3 nucleotide sequence: TGTGCCAGCAGTTTCCCCGGCCTGCTCGGGGTTCGTCAGCCCCAGCATTTT. Translated: CASSFPGLLGVRQPQHF.

V usage is TRBV7-9 and J usage is TRBJ2-1, with D hard to call. The V gene lost 8 bases and the J gene lost 0 bases, with 20 bases spanning the gap. Per germline, CDR1 SEHNR and CDR2 FQNEAQ (reference sequence). The CDR3 spans 17 residues. The CDR3 spells CASEMETRTSSYNEQFF. The CDR3 region has the DNA TGTGCCAGCGAAATGGAGACCCGGACGAGCTCCTACAATGAGCAGTTCTTC.

The chain uses TRBV11-2 and TRBJ1-2; D is unresolved. V was clipped by 5 bases and J by 4 bases, with 26 bases between them. This CDR3 comprises 18 residues. The germline gives CDR1 SGHAT, CDR2 FQNNGV. The CDR3 protein is CASSLPPGTRDSGYGYTF. As DNA, the CDR3 is TGTGCCAGCAGCCTACCCCCGGGTACCCGGGATTCAGGCTATGGCTACACCTTC.

The rearrangement links TRBV7-9 to TRBJ2-7; D is uncertain. The V end lost 5 bases, the J end lost 3 bases, and 17 bases lay between the germline ends. The length of the CDR3 is 15 residues. Per the germline V gene, CDR1 is SEHNR and CDR2 is FQNEAQ (reference sequence). CDR3 loop: CASSPPASGLYEQYF. The CDR3 DNA reads as TGTGCCAGCAGCCCACCCGCTTCGGGCCTCTACGAGCAGTACTTC.